These T cell receptor beta chains were read from a single sample in a study of blood T cell repertoires in COVID-19. TCRdb's copy holds only in-frame clones and misses some; the assay was immunoSEQ multiplex PCR. Of about 180,000 clones in the sample, 89% were seen once. What was sequenced was peripheral blood. The receptors derive from a man younger than 35 who had recovered from COVID-19. Each CDR3 is given with its conserved first and last residue. The D gene is left open where the match is weak. Not all rows give a size; the values are once, few, many and, for expanded clones, a class.

D: TRBD1
size: .
V: TRBV4-1
J: TRBJ1-5
CDR3: CASSLDREQPQHF
DNA: TGCGCCAGCAGCCTTGACAGGGAACAGCCCCAGCATTTT

D: .
size: .
V: TRBV6-2/TRBV6-3
J: TRBJ1-1
CDR3: CASSTALLNTEAFF
DNA: TGTGCCAGCAGCACAGCTCTCCTGAACACTGAAGCTTTCTTT

D: .
size: .
V: TRBV5-1
J: TRBJ2-7
CDR3: CASSWAGYGEQYF
DNA: TGCGCCAGCAGCTGGGCGGGGTATGGAGAGCAGTACTTC

D: TRBD1
size: .
V: TRBV4-1
J: TRBJ2-1
CDR3: CASSRETGGSYNEQFF
DNA: TGCGCCAGCAGCCGAGAGACAGGGGGGTCCTACAATGAGCAGTTCTTC

D: TRBD2
size: .
V: TRBV7-2
J: TRBJ2-7
CDR3: CASSSGLAGVYEQYF
DNA: TGTGCCAGCAGCTCGGGACTAGCGGGAGTATACGAGCAGTACTTC

D: TRBD1
size: .
V: TRBV9
J: TRBJ2-7
CDR3: CASSVAGQAESYEQYF
DNA: TGTGCCAGCAGCGTAGCAGGACAGGCGGAGAGCTACGAGCAGTACTTC

D: .
size: .
V: TRBV29-1
J: TRBJ1-1
CDR3: CSVVGGRGTEAFF
DNA: TGCAGCGTTGTGGGGGGGAGAGGGACTGAAGCTTTCTTT

D: .
size: once
V: TRBV28
J: TRBJ1-1
CDR3: CASIPQSAVGHTEAFF
DNA: TGTGCCAGCATCCCCCAGTCGGCGGTCGGTCACACTGAAGCTTTCTTT

D: TRBD1
size: .
V: TRBV14
J: TRBJ2-1
CDR3: CASSLRGRNEQFF
DNA: TGTGCCAGCAGCCTAAGGGGGCGCAATGAGCAGTTCTTC

D: .
size: .
V: TRBV7-9
J: TRBJ2-3
CDR3: CASSPRGFTDTQYF
DNA: TGTGCCAGCAGCCCCAGGGGATTCACAGATACGCAGTATTTT

D: .
size: few
V: TRBV9
J: TRBJ2-5
CDR3: CASGGAILGETQYF
DNA: TGTGCCAGCGGGGGGGCCATCCTGGGAGAGACCCAGTACTTC

D: TRBD2
size: .
V: TRBV6-5
J: TRBJ2-7
CDR3: CASSRGGTGPYEQYF
DNA: TGTGCCAGCAGTCGGGGGGGGACGGGTCCCTACGAGCAGTACTTC

D: .
size: .
V: TRBV27
J: TRBJ2-1
CDR3: CASSLSLASYEQFF
DNA: TGTGCCAGCAGTTTGTCTCTAGCCTCCTATGAGCAGTTCTTC

D: .
size: once
V: TRBV7-9
J: TRBJ2-3
CDR3: CASSLGLTDTQYF
DNA: TGTGCCAGCAGCCTGGGGCTCACAGATACGCAGTATTTT

D: TRBD1
size: .
V: TRBV6-6
J: TRBJ1-1
CDR3: CASSQTGGTNTEAFF
DNA: TGTGCCAGCAGTCAGACAGGGGGCACGAACACTGAAGCTTTCTTT

D: TRBD2
size: .
V: TRBV18
J: TRBJ2-7
CDR3: CASSPLAGQGSYEQYF
DNA: TGTGCCAGCTCACCCCTAGCGGGGCAAGGCTCCTACGAGCAGTACTTC

D: .
size: .
V: TRBV6-5
J: TRBJ1-1
CDR3: CASRGTGNTEAFF
DNA: TGTGCCAGCAGGGGGACTGGGAACACTGAAGCTTTCTTT

D: TRBD2
size: .
V: TRBV6-1
J: TRBJ2-1
CDR3: CASSERIGGASGRSEIGQFF
DNA: TGTGCCAGCAGTGAACGGATCGGGGGGGCTAGCGGGAGGTCGGAGATTGGGCAGTTCTTC

D: TRBD2
size: .
V: TRBV7-8
J: TRBJ2-3
CDR3: CASSSPGLPYTDTQYF
DNA: TGTGCCAGCAGCTCACCGGGACTACCCTACACAGATACGCAGTATTTT

D: TRBD2
size: once
V: TRBV10-1
J: TRBJ2-2
CDR3: CASSVGGRAAGELFF
DNA: TGCGCCAGCAGTGTAGGCGGGAGGGCCGCCGGGGAGCTGTTTTTT

D: TRBD1
size: .
V: TRBV24-1
J: TRBJ2-3
CDR3: CATSDFGRGRVDTQYF
DNA: TGTGCCACCAGTGATTTTGGCAGGGGGCGTGTAGATACGCAGTATTTT

D: .
size: .
V: TRBV5-1
J: TRBJ2-1
CDR3: CASSSTGTSYNEQFF
DNA: TGCGCCAGCAGCTCAACCGGGACATCCTACAATGAGCAGTTCTTC

D: TRBD2
size: .
V: TRBV9
J: TRBJ2-1
CDR3: CASSPLAGVEQFF
DNA: TGTGCCAGCAGCCCATTAGCGGGAGTAGAGCAGTTCTTC

D: .
size: .
V: TRBV5-5
J: TRBJ2-7
CDR3: CASSPRTGYYEQYF
DNA: TGTGCCAGCAGCCCCCGAACAGGGTATTACGAGCAGTACTTC

D: .
size: .
V: TRBV12-1
J: TRBJ1-2
CDR3: CASSLGQGHSYGYTF
DNA: TGTGCCAGCAGCTTGGGACAGGGTCACTCGTATGGCTACACCTTC

D: TRBD1
size: .
V: TRBV19
J: TRBJ1-1
CDR3: CASKIEGANTEAFF
DNA: TGTGCCAGCAAGATCGAGGGGGCGAACACTGAAGCTTTCTTT

D: .
size: .
V: TRBV5-1
J: TRBJ2-3
CDR3: CASSLAGGLFGADTQYF
DNA: TGCGCCAGCAGCTTGGCCGGGGGACTCTTTGGGGCAGATACGCAGTATTTT

D: TRBD1
size: .
V: TRBV7-8
J: TRBJ1-5
CDR3: CASSEGQGLNQPQHF
DNA: TGTGCCAGCAGCGAAGGACAGGGACTAAATCAGCCCCAGCATTTT

D: TRBD1
size: .
V: TRBV5-5
J: TRBJ1-1
CDR3: CASVPGQANTEAFF
DNA: TGTGCCAGCGTCCCAGGACAGGCGAACACTGAAGCTTTCTTT

D: .
size: few
V: TRBV5-1
J: TRBJ1-2
CDR3: CASSPWTPEAGYTF
DNA: TGCGCCAGCAGCCCCTGGACACCCGAGGCTGGCTACACCTTC

D: .
size: .
V: TRBV4-3
J: TRBJ1-1
CDR3: CASSQVQEGTEAFF
DNA: TGCGCCAGCAGCCAAGTCCAGGAGGGCACTGAAGCTTTCTTT

D: TRBD1
size: .
V: TRBV7-6
J: TRBJ1-5
CDR3: CASSSGQSNQPQHF
DNA: TGTGCCAGCAGCTCGGGACAGAGCAATCAGCCCCAGCATTTT

D: TRBD1
size: .
V: TRBV6-5
J: TRBJ1-2
CDR3: CASSYSDRVYGYTF
DNA: TGTGCCAGCAGTTACTCGGACAGGGTCTATGGCTACACCTTC

D: .
size: .
V: TRBV30
J: TRBJ2-5
CDR3: CAWSVRQGLQETQYF
DNA: TGTGCCTGGAGTGTACGGCAGGGACTCCAAGAGACCCAGTACTTC

D: .
size: .
V: TRBV2
J: TRBJ2-7
CDR3: CASSRQDSYEQYF
DNA: TGTGCCAGCAGTAGACAGGACTCCTACGAGCAGTACTTC

D: TRBD1
size: .
V: TRBV6-6
J: TRBJ2-1
CDR3: CASSPGQGGALEQFF
DNA: TGTGCCAGCAGTCCCGGACAGGGTGGAGCCTTGGAGCAGTTCTTC

D: TRBD1
size: .
V: TRBV24-1
J: TRBJ2-7
CDR3: CATRDRGRDEQYF
DNA: TGTGCCACCAGGGACAGGGGGCGCGACGAGCAGTACTTC

D: .
size: .
V: TRBV6-2/TRBV6-3
J: TRBJ2-1
CDR3: CASSYWPLASSYNEQFF
DNA: TGTGCCAGCAGTTACTGGCCCCTGGCCTCCTCCTACAATGAGCAGTTCTTC

D: .
size: .
V: TRBV30
J: TRBJ1-2
CDR3: CACTDRNYGYTF
DNA: TGTGCCTGCACCGACAGAAACTATGGCTACACCTTC

D: TRBD2
size: .
V: TRBV6-5
J: TRBJ2-3
CDR3: CASSYFSGNTDTQYF
DNA: TGTGCCAGCAGTTACTTTAGCGGGAACACAGATACGCAGTATTTT